This T cell receptor (beta chain) was found in a study of human T cells and chemical hapten exposure. About the study: Patients were mainly female, each with alopecia areata, totalis or universalis.

This clonotype was detected a few times. Its cognate antigen is unknown. In germline, CDR1 is MDHEN, CDR2 SYDVKM. V dropped 6 bases and J dropped 8 bases, with 13 bases sitting between them. There are 12 residues in the CDR3. One entry per CDR3 protein results from TCRdb running MiXCR on the RACE reads. Counted here are nearly 55,000 distinct CDR3 sequences, about a tenth occurring once; the ten biggest clones make up approximately 1.7%. Time point: patch test 2, 6 weeks after DPC sensitization. The treatment denotes: therapeutic diphenylcyclopropenone sensitization with weekly scalp DPC. Suited to DPC and affected by alopecia, the donors ranged from 18 to 70 years old. Study outcomes and limitations: With alopecia, donors may have immune responses unlike healthy people's. Once DPC sensitization occurred, TCRs above 1 in 1000 frequency showed no change.

This specimen consisted of whole blood, obtained in connection with sensitization to the hapten diphenylcyclopropenone (DPC). The clonotype originates from a woman between 50 and 59 years old with alopecia areata. Some clones in this sample may be carry-over from other donors' samples. The chain employs TRBV28 and TRBJ1-2; D is uncertain. The CDR3 protein is CASRSLQQGYTF. The CDR3 bases are TGTGCCAGCAGGTCGCTTCAGCAGGGCTACACCTTC.